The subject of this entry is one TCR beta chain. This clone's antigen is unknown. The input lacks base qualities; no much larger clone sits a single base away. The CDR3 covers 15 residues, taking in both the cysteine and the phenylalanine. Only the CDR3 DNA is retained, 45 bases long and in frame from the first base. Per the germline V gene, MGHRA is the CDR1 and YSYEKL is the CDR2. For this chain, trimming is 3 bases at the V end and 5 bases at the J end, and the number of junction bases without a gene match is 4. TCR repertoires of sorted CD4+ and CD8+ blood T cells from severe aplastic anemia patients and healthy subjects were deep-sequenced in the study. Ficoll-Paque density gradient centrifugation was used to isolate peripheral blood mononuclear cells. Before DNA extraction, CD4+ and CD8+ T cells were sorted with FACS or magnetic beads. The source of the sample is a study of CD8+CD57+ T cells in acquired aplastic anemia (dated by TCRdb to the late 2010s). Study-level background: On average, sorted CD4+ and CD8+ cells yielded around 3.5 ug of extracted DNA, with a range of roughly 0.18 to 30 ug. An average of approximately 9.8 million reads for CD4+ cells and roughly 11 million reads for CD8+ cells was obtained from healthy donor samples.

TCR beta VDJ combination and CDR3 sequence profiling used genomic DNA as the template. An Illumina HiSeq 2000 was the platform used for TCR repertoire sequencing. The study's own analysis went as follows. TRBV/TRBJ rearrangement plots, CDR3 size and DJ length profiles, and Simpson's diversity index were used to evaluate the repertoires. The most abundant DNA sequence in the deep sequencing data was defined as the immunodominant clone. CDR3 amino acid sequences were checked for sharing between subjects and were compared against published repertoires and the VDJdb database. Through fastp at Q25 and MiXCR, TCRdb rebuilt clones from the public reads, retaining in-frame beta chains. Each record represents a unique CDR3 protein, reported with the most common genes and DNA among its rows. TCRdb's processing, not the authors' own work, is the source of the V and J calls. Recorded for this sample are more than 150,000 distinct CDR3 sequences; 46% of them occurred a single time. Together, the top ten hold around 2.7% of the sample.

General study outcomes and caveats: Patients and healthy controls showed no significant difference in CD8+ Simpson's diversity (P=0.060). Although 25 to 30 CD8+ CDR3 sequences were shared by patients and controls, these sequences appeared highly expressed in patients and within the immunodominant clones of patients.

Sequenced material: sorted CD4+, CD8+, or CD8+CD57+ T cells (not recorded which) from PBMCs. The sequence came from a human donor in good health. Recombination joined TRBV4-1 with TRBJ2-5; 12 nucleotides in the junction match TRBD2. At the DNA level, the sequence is TGCGCCAGCAGCCACCCCGGGACTAGCGGGGAGACCCAGTACTTC. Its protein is CASSHPGTSGETQYF.